This T cell receptor beta chain originates from a study of early T cells in non-severe SARS-CoV-2 infection. Study details: With bulk RNA from unsorted whole blood as input, sequencing yielded unpaired chains.

MiXCR was run by TCRdb on the 5' RACE reads, yielding one entry per CDR3 protein. The sample gives tens of thousands of distinct CDR3 sequences, around 15% of which show up once; under 8% is in the top ten. The sample consisted of whole blood. This receptor was identified in an adult who was a healthcare worker with PCR-confirmed SARS-CoV-2 infection or an uninfected control (not recorded which).

The CDR3 DNA reads as TGTGCCAGCAGCTTTAGGGCGAACACTGAAGCTTTCTTT. It yields the protein CASSFRANTEAFF. This chain joins TRBV7-8 and TRBJ1-1; D gene ambiguous. Germline assignment: CDR1 SGHVS and CDR2 FQNEAQ. The CDR3 length is 13 residues. V lost 3 bases and J 1 base, leaving 6 bases between the germline ends.